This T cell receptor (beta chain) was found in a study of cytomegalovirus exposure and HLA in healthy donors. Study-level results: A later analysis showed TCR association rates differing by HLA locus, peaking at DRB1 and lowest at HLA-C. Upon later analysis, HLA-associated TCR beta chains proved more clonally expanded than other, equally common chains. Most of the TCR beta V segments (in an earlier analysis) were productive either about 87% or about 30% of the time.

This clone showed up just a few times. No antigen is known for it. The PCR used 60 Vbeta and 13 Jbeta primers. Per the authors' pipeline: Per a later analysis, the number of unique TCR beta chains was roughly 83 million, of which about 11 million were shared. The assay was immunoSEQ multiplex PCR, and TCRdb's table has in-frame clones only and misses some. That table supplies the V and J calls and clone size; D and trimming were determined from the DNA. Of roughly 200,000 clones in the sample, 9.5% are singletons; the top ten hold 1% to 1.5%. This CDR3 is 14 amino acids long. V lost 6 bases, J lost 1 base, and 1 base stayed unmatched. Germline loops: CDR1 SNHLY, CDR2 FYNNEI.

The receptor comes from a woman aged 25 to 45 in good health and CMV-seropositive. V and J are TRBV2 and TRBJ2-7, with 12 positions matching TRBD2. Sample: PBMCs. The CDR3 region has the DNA TGTGCCAGCAGCGGACTAGCGGGATCCTACGAGCAGTACTTC. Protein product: CASSGLAGSYEQYF.